This TCR beta chain was retrieved from a study of T cell responses to AZD1222 COVID-19 vaccine (dated by TCRdb to the early 2020s). Background for the entire study: A total of more than 230 trial participants underwent TCR sequencing, of whom some 210 received two doses of AZD1222 and about 26 received two doses of the MenACWY control vaccine. Trial participants were enrolled into age subgroups of 18-55, 56-69 and 70-plus years, which contained 148, 28 and 57 TCR-sequenced participants, respectively. Beyond this particular receptor, the publication reports: Conclusions about previously exposed vaccinees are limited, since just 5 or 6 AZD1222 recipients were seropositive for SARS-CoV-2 at baseline. Vaccine-associated CD4 TCRs spanned the whole spike protein, with dominant responses in regions 160-218 and 743-854. Most participants were white British and females outnumbered males, and the authors suggested that clonal diversity may have been underestimated. Reportedly, almost half of the unique spike-specific TCRs recognized epitopes lying outside the regions that are mutated in the B.1.351 and B.1.1.7 variants. The 56-69-year group was small, and its depth increase did not reach significance, likely because of low power. No day 14 peak-response samples were available, so repertoires were characterized only after the peak T cell response. After two AZD1222 doses, spike-specific TCR breadth and depth were significantly higher than at day 0 and than in MenACWY recipients.

V is pared back by 1 base and J by 9 bases, with 15 bases lying between the germline termini. As encoded in the germline V gene (reference sequence), CDR1 is GTSNPN while CDR2 is SVGIG. From the cysteine up to the phenylalanine, the CDR3 has a length of 13 residues. This entry keeps only the CDR3 DNA: 39 bases, framed from base 1. A word on this clone: The target of this receptor is not known. Per-nucleotide qualities are absent, and no much larger clonotype sits a single base away.

The CDR3 regions of human TCRbeta chains were subjected to immunosequencing. The authors processed their data as follows. TCRs in the repertoires were matched against a reference library of SARS-CoV-2-specific TCRs that had been generated with the MIRA antigen-specificity platform. Breadth meant the fraction of unique TCRs that were SARS-CoV-2-associated, whereas depth meant the fraction of total T cells that were SARS-CoV-2-associated. Using the MIRA data, every spike-specific TCR was mapped to the spike region that the TCR reacted to and assigned to either a CD4 or a CD8 class. Log10-transformed breadth and depth values were compared by one-way ANOVA with Sidak's multiple comparisons tests. Here the immuneACCESS table is served through TCRdb, limited to in-frame sequences with V and J called. Missing clones are a known gap in these copies; in checked studies unresolved V genes cover under half, and the rest lacks a known reason. V and J calls and clone size are given by that table; D and trimming were obtained from the DNA. Across this sample there are 250,000 to 300,000 clones, with approximately 94% seen only once. The ten largest make up roughly 0.51% of the sample.

Explained via the paper, the time point label denotes: about 28 days (+/-7) after the second vaccine dose. Because spike-specific TCR depth and breadth did not differ between the two schedules, AZD1222 recipients who got a second dose at roughly 4 weeks were pooled with those who got a second dose at roughly 12 weeks. The vaccinee samples were drawn from two UK trials, COV001 and COV002, one of which was a single-blind randomized controlled phase 2/3 trial testing AZD1222 (ChAdOx1 nCoV-19) in healthy adults. Trial participant PBMC samples were collected at day 0 and day 28 after the second dose for TCRbeta chain sequencing.

This receptor was identified in an adult who received the AZD1222 COVID-19 vaccine. Here the chain combines TRBV30 and TRBJ2-5, with the D gene not confidently named. Here the sequenced sample was peripheral blood, taken 28 days after the second AZD1222 dose. The DNA sequence is given as TGTGCCTGGAGTGCAGAGGTGCCCCGAGCCCAGTACTTC. This encodes CAWSAEVPRAQYF. Extended through the reference TRBV30 and TRBJ2-5 proteins, this CDR3 yields the full variable domain: SQTIHQWPATLVQPVGSPLSLECTVEGTSNPNLYWYRQAAGRGLQLLFYSVGIGQISSEVPQNLSASRPQDRQFILSSKKLLLSDSGFYLCAWSAEVPRAQYFGPGTRLLVL.